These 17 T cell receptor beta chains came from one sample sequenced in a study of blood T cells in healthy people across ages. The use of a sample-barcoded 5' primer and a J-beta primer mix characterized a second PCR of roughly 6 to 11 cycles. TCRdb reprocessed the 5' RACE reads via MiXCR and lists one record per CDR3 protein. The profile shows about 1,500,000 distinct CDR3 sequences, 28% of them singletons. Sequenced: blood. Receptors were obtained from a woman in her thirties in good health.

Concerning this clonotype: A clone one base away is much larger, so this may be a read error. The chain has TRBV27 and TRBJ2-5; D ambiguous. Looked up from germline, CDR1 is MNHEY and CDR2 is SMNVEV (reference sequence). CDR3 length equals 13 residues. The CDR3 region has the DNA TGTGCCAGCAGTCGCCAGTACCACGAGACCCAGTACTTC. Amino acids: CASSRQYHETQYF.

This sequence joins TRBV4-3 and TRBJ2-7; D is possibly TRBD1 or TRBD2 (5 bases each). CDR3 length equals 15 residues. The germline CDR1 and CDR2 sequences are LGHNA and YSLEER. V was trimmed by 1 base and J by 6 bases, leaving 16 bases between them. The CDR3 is CASSQGTGPPSEQYF. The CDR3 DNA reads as TGCGCCAGCAGCCAAGGAACGGGACCCCCTTCCGAGCAGTACTTC.

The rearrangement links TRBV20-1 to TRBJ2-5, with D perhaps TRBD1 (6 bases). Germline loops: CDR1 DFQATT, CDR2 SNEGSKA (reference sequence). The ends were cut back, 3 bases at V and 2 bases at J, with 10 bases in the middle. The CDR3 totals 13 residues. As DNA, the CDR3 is TGCAGTGCTAGGGCAGGGGAACAAGAGACCCAGTACTTC. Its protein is CSARAGEQETQYF.

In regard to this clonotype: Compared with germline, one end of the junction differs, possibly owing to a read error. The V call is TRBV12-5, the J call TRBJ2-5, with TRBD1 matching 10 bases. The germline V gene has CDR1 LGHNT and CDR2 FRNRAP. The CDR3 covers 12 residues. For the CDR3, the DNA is TGTGCTAGGGGTTTGGGCGGGGACAGGGGTCTCTTC. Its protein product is CARGLGGDRGLF.

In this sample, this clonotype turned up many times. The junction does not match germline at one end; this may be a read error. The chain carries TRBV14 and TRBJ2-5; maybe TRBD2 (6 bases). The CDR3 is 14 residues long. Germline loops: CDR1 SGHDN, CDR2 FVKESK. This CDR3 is CASSQAGSQETQYF. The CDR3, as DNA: TGCGCCAGCAGCCAAGCGGGCAGCCAAGAGACCCAGTACTTC. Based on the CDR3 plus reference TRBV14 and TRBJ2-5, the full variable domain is EAGVTQFPSHSVIEKGQTVTLRCDPISGHDNLYWYRRVMGKEIKFLLHFVKESKQDESGMPNNRFLAERTGGTYSTLKVQPAELEDSGVYFCASSQAGSQETQYFGPGTRLLVL.

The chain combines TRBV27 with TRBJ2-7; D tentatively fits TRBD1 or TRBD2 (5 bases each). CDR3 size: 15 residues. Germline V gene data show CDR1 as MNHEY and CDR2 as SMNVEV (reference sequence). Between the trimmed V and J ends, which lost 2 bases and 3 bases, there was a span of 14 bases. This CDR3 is CASSLPGTGRYEQYF. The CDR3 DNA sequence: TGTGCCAGCAGTTTACCAGGGACGGGACGCTACGAGCAGTACTTC.

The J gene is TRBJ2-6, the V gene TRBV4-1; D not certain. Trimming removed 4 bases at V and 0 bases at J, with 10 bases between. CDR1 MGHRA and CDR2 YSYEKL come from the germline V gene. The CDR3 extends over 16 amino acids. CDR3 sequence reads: CASSRLHDSGANVLTF. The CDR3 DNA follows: TGCGCCAGCAGCCGATTACATGACTCTGGGGCCAACGTCCTGACTTTC.

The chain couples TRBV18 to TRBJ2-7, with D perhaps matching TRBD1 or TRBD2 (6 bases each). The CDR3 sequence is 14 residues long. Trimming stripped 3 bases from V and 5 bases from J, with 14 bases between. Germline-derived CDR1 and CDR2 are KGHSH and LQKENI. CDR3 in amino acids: CASSPSGAGDEQYF. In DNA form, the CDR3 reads TGTGCCAGCTCACCTTCGGGGGCGGGCGACGAGCAGTACTTC.

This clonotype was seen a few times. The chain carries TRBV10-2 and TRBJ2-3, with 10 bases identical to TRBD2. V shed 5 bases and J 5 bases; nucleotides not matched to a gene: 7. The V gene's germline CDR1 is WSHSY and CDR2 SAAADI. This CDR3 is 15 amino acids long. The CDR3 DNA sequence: TGCGCCAGCAGTAGGTCTAGCGGGGGCAAAGATACGCAGTATTTT. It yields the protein CASSRSSGGKDTQYF.

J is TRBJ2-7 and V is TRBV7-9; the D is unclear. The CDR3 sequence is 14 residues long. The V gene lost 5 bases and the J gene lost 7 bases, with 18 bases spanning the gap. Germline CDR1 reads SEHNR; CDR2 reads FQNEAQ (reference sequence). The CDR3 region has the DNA TGTGCCAGCAGCCCTAGGACGGGCCTGGGGGAGCAGTACTTC. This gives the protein CASSPRTGLGEQYF.

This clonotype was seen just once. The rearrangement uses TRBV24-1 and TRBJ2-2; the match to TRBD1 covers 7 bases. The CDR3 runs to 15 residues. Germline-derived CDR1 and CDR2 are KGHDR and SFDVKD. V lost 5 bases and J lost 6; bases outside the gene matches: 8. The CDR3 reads CATSAGQGEAGELFF. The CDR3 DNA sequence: TGTGCCACCAGTGCGGGGCAGGGGGAAGCCGGGGAGCTGTTTTTT.

The CDR3 region has the DNA TGTGCCAGCAGCGTAGTCCAGATCGGGGAGCTGTTTTTT. Amino acids: CASSVVQIGELFF. V usage is TRBV9 and J usage is TRBJ2-2; D is undetermined. Per germline, CDR1 SGDLS and CDR2 YYNGEE. There are 13 residues in the CDR3. Trimming removed 0 bases at V and 7 bases at J, with 7 bases between. Full variable domain (remainder filled in from reference TRBV9 and TRBJ2-2): DSGVTQTPKHLITATGQRVTLRCSPRSGDLSVYWYQQSLDQGLQFLIQYYNGEERAKGNILERFSAQQFPDLHSELNLSSLELGDSALYFCASSVVQIGELFFGEGSRLTVL.

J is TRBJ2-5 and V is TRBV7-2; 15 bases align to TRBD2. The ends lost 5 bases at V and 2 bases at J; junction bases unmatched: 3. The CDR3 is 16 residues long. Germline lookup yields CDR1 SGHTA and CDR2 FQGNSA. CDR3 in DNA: TGTGCCAGCAGCGGACTAGCGGGAGGGATGCAAGAGACCCAGTACTTC. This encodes CASSGLAGGMQETQYF.

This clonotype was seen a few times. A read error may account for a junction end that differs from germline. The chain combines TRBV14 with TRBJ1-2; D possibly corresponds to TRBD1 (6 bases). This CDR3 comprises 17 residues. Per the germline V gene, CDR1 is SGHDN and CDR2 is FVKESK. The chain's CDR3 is CASSPKWDTMANYGYTF. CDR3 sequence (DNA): TGTGCCAGCAGCCCAAAGTGGGACACCATGGCTAACTATGGTTACACCTTC.

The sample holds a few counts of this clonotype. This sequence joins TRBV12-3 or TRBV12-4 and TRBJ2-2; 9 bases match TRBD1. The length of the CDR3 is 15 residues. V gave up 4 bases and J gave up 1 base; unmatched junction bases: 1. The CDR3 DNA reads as TGTGCCAGCAGTTGGGACAGGGAGAACACCGGGGAGCTGTTTTTT. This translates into CASSWDRENTGELFF.

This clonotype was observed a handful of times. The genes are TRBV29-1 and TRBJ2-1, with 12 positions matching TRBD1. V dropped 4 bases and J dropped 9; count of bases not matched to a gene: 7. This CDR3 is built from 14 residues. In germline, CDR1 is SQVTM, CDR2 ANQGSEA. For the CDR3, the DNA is TGCAGCGTTGGTAGGGACAGGGGGCTTAGTGAGCAGTTCTTC. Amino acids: CSVGRDRGLSEQFF.

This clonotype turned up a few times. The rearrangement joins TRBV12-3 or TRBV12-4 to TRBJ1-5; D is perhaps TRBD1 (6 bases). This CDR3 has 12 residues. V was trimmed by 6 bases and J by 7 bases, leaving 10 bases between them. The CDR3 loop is CASRSGEQPQHF. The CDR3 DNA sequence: TGTGCCAGCAGGTCAGGGGAACAGCCCCAGCATTTT.